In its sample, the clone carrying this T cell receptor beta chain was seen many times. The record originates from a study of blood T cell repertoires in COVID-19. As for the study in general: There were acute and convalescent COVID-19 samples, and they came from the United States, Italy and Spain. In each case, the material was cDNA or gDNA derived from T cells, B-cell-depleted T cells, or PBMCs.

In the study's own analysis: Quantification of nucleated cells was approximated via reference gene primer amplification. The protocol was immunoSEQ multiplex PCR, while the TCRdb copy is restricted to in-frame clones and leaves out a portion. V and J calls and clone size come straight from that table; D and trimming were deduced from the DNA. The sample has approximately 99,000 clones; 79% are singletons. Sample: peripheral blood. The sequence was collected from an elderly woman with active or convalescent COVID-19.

CDR3 coding DNA: TGTGCCAGCAGCTTGACCGGGACTAGCGGGAGGGATGAGCAGTTCTTC. Translation: CASSLTGTSGRDEQFF. The chain is built from TRBV7-3 and TRBJ2-1, with 16 nucleotides matching TRBD2. Germline CDR1 SGHTA, CDR2 FQGTGA. The V segment lost 3 bases and the J segment 8 bases; nucleotides outside the gene matches: 4. The CDR3 runs to 16 residues.